The 11 T cell receptor beta chains below come from one sample, sequenced in a study of cytomegalovirus exposure and HLA in healthy donors. Researchers ran the PCR with 60 Vbeta and 13 Jbeta primers. TCRdb's table, derived via immunoSEQ multiplex PCR, lists solely in-frame clones and lacks some. The sample lists 90,000 or so clones, about four fifths occurring once. The sequencing input was PBMCs. Receptors were obtained from a man aged 60 to 75 in good health and CMV-seronegative.

This chain connects TRBV5-5 to TRBJ1-1; weak D call: TRBD1 (6 bases). Germline assignment: CDR1 SGHKS and CDR2 YYEKEE (reference sequence). The CDR3 covers 15 residues. The ends were cut back, 2 bases at V and 4 bases at J, with 15 bases in the middle. CDR3 in amino acids: CASSFSGGTLTEAFF. In DNA, the CDR3 is TGTGCCAGCAGCTTCTCGGGTGGGACACTCACTGAAGCTTTCTTT.

This rearrangement joins TRBV9 to TRBJ2-1; 10 positions agree with TRBD2. J lost 5 bases, V lost 4 bases, and 6 bases had no gene match. Germline assignment: CDR1 SGDLS and CDR2 YYNGEE. The CDR3 is 15 amino acids. Here the CDR3 DNA reads TGTGCCAGCAGCTTTAGCGGGGGGTCTAACAATGAGCAGTTCTTC. Protein product: CASSFSGGSNNEQFF.

V and J are TRBV5-1 and TRBJ1-6; the match to TRBD1 covers 7 bases. V lost 4 bases and J lost 0; bases outside the gene matches: 7. The germline CDR1 and CDR2 sequences are SGHRS and YFSETQ. The CDR3 is 17 amino acids. The CDR3 DNA sequence: TGCGCCAGCAGCCCTGAGGGACAGCTCTCCTATAATTCACCCCTCCACTTT. Translating gives CASSPEGQLSYNSPLHF.

This rearrangement joins TRBV30 to TRBJ2-1; 8 bases agree with TRBD2. Germline V gene lookup returns CDR1 GTSNPN and CDR2 SVGIG (reference sequence). This CDR3 has 14 residues. The V and J ends lost 2 bases and 10 bases, in that order; junction bases with no gene match: 10. The CDR3 DNA follows: TGTGCCTGGAGTTTGAGCGGGGGCGCCGGGGAGCAGTTCTTC. Translation: CAWSLSGGAGEQFF.

The J gene is TRBJ1-1, the V gene TRBV7-3, with D unresolved. Trimming took off 1 base at V and 4 bases at J, with 10 bases between the two ends. Germline V gene data show CDR1 as SGHTA and CDR2 as FQGTGA. The CDR3 totals 14 residues. As DNA, the CDR3 is TGTGCCAGCAGCTTAAGCGGTTCAGTCACTGAAGCTTTCTTT. Translated, it gives CASSLSGSVTEAFF.

The chain joins TRBV7-3 to TRBJ1-2; D remains unclear. This CDR3 comprises 15 residues. CDR1 SGHTA and CDR2 FQGTGA come from the germline V gene. Trimming removed 4 bases at V and 6 bases at J, with 18 bases between. CDR3 bases: TGTGCCAGCAGCTCCACCGGGGAAGGGTTGGATGGCTACACCTTC. Protein: CASSSTGEGLDGYTF.

This clone was recorded only once. The chain uses TRBV7-9 and TRBJ1-1; 8 bases line up with TRBD1. The CDR3 runs 15 residues. The germline V gene encodes CDR1 SEHNR and CDR2 FQNEAQ (reference sequence). V shed 1 base, J shed 2 bases, and the junction held 3 bases outside the gene matches. The CDR3 nucleotides are TGTGCCAGCAGCTTAGGGGCAGGGGGCAACACTGAAGCTTTCTTT. This gives the protein CASSLGAGGNTEAFF. The variable domain in full, completed from reference TRBV7-9 and TRBJ1-1, reads DTGVSQNPRHKITKRGQNVTFRCDPISEHNRLYWYRQTLGQGPEFLTYFQNEAQLEKSRLLSDRFSAERPKGSFSTLEIQRTEQGDSAMYLCASSLGAGGNTEAFFGQGTRLTVV.

This chain connects TRBV2 to TRBJ1-1; D is possibly TRBD1 (5 bases). This CDR3 is 14 amino acids long. V gave up 6 bases and J gave up 3 bases, with 14 bases separating them. Looked up from germline, CDR1 is SNHLY and CDR2 is FYNNEI. This CDR3 is CASRGGGGDTEAFF. As DNA, the CDR3 is TGTGCCAGCAGAGGCGGGGGTGGGGACACTGAAGCTTTCTTT.

The V and J genes are TRBV19 and TRBJ1-5; D is possibly TRBD1 (5 bases). From germline, CDR1 is LNHDA and CDR2 SQIVND (reference sequence). The CDR3 sequence is 17 residues long. Trimming left V 6 bases short and J 0 bases short, with 18 bases between. DNA of the CDR3: TGTGCCAGTAGGAGAGGTACGGGACTTTATAGCAATCAGCCCCAGCATTTT. Its translation: CASRRGTGLYSNQPQHF.

This clone was seen more than once but under ten times. The V gene is TRBV29-1, the J gene TRBJ1-5; D is uncertain. The CDR3 has 15 residues. Trimming took off 4 bases at V and 0 bases at J, with 13 bases between the two ends. CDR1 is SQVTM and CDR2 is ANQGSEA in the germline V gene. CDR3 sequence reads: CSVAVSGNSNQPQHF. The CDR3 DNA reads TGCAGCGTTGCAGTTTCCGGGAATAGCAATCAGCCCCAGCATTTT.

In its sample, this clone was seen a few times. The chain combines TRBV19 with TRBJ1-1, with unresolved D. CDR3 size: 15 residues. The germline gives CDR1 LNHDA, CDR2 SQIVND (reference sequence). Trimming removed 1 base at V and 6 bases at J, with 15 bases between. CDR3 in DNA: TGTGCCAGTAGTATAGTTGACTCGCCAGCGGCTGAAGCTTTCTTT. As protein: CASSIVDSPAAEAFF.